The 22 T cell receptor beta chains below were found in one sample sequenced in a study of blood T cell repertoires in COVID-19. TCRdb's copy holds only in-frame clones and misses some; the assay was immunoSEQ multiplex PCR. The sample contains more than 110,000 clones, under 85% of which appear only once. The sequenced sample consisted of peripheral blood. These receptors were collected from a woman aged 80 or older in a cohort sampled during active or convalescent COVID-19.

The chain joins TRBV12-3 or TRBV12-4 to TRBJ1-5; the D gene is possibly TRBD1 (6 bases). This CDR3 region has 13 residues. V lost 5 bases to trimming and J lost 4 bases, with 9 bases between them. CDR3 DNA: TGTGCCAGCAGTGCAGGGGAAAATCAGCCCCAGCATTTT. This sequence encodes CASSAGENQPQHF.

This rearrangement joins TRBV18 to TRBJ1-6; D not resolved. The ends were cut back, 2 bases at V and 7 bases at J, with 9 bases in the middle. The CDR3 loop spans 14 amino acids. Germline V gene sequence: CDR1 KGHSH, CDR2 LQKENI. CDR3 sequence: CASSPMSGNSPLHF. Here the CDR3 DNA reads TGTGCCAGCTCACCAATGTCAGGAAATTCACCCCTCCACTTT.

This clone was observed once. CDR3 residues: CASSDSRDRETNYGYTF. The CDR3 DNA sequence: TGCGCCAGCAGCGACTCCCGGGACAGGGAAACTAACTATGGCTACACCTTC. The rearrangement uses TRBV10-1 and TRBJ1-2; 9 nucleotides agree with TRBD1. Trimming took 6 bases from V and 0 from J; bases not matched to a gene: 11. The CDR3 extends over 17 amino acids. Per germline, CDR1 WNHNN and CDR2 SYGVQD (reference sequence).

V gene TRBV20-1 combines with J gene TRBJ1-1, with D perhaps TRBD1 (6 bases). This CDR3 comprises 15 residues. Trimming took 3 bases from V and 4 from J, leaving 18 bases between them. Germline V CDR1 and CDR2: DFQATT, SNEGSKA (reference sequence). The CDR3 DNA sequence: TGCAGTGCTAGTACCACGGGCAGGGGTTCCACTGAAGCTTTCTTT. Protein: CSASTTGRGSTEAFF.

The chain joins TRBV19 to TRBJ1-2; possibly TRBD1 for D (5 bases). Trimming left V 9 bases short and J 4 bases short, with 18 bases between. The germline CDR1 and CDR2 sequences are LNHDA and SQIVND (reference sequence). The CDR3 contains 14 residues. The CDR3 is CASNDRQPPYGYTF. The CDR3 coding sequence is TGTGCCAGCAATGACCGACAGCCTCCCTATGGCTACACCTTC.

The chain uses TRBV11-3 and TRBJ1-2; D is unclear. The CDR3 spans 12 residues. Germline CDR1 is SGHNT and CDR2 is YENEEA. V dropped 7 bases and J dropped 4 bases, with 10 bases sitting between them. As DNA, the CDR3 is TGTGCCAGCACTGACAACCTCTATGGCTACACCTTC. Translation: CASTDNLYGYTF.

This clone was seen a handful of times. V usage is TRBV18 and J usage is TRBJ1-1, with TRBD1 matching 9 bases. V shed 5 bases and J 5 bases; nucleotides not matched to a gene: 9. CDR3 length equals 15 residues. Germline V CDR1 and CDR2: KGHSH, LQKENI. The CDR3 region has the DNA TGTGCCAGCTCAGAAGTGACAGGGGGATGGACTGAAGCTTTCTTT. Translation gives CASSEVTGGWTEAFF.

This clone was detected once. The chain combines TRBV5-8 with TRBJ1-5; TRBD1 aligns across 11 bases. Trimming cost V 6 bases and J 5 bases; bases outside gene matches: 7. CDR3 length: 15 residues. Germline V gene data show CDR1 as SGHTS and CDR2 as YDEGEE. CDR3 nucleotide sequence: TGTGCCAGCATCGCCGGGGACAGGGGGGATCAGCCCCAGCATTTT. Its translation is CASIAGDRGDQPQHF.

This chain joins TRBV19 and TRBJ2-3, with 10 bases that match TRBD1. The CDR3 length is 17 residues. With V trimmed by 5 bases and J by 4 bases, 12 bases remained unmatched. CDR1 and CDR2 (germline): LNHDA, SQIVND (reference sequence). CDR3 DNA sequence: TGTGCCAGTAGTGCCCGGCCGGGACAGGGGTTATCAGATACGCAGTATTTT. Translated, it gives CASSARPGQGLSDTQYF.

The rearrangement joins TRBV30 to TRBJ2-7, with 10 bases fitting TRBD1. Per the germline V gene, CDR1 is GTSNPN and CDR2 is SVGIG (reference sequence). The CDR3 has 14 amino acids. J lost 5 bases, V lost 4 bases, and 8 bases had no gene match. Here the CDR3 DNA reads TGTGCCTGGAACCCTCGGGACAGGGGCGACGAGCAGTACTTC. Residues: CAWNPRDRGDEQYF.

The chain recombines TRBV28 with TRBJ1-1, with TRBD1 as a possible D gene (5 bases). The V and J ends lost 6 bases and 1 base respectively, with 15 bases between them. This CDR3 has 15 amino acids. Germline V lookup: CDR1 MDHEN, CDR2 SYDVKM. The CDR3 loop reads CASRPSGTANTEAFF. CDR3 bases: TGTGCCAGCAGACCCAGCGGGACGGCGAACACTGAAGCTTTCTTT.

This chain uses TRBV2 with TRBJ2-3; D perhaps matches TRBD2 (6 bases). The CDR3 runs 12 residues. Germline assignment: CDR1 SNHLY and CDR2 FYNNEI. V lost 7 bases and J 1 base, leaving 6 bases between the germline ends. The CDR3 loop is CASTSGTDTQYF. CDR3 DNA: TGTGCCAGCACTAGCGGCACAGATACGCAGTATTTT.

This sequence joins TRBV3-1 (or the pseudogene TRBV3-2) and TRBJ2-2, with 15 bases that match TRBD2. The trim removed 8 bases at V and 8 bases at J, leaving 18 bases unmatched. CDR3 length: 19 amino acids. CDR1 is LGHDT, CDR2 YNNKEL, per germline (reference sequence). Here the CDR3 reads CASPGLGLAGGREEGELFF. CDR3 in DNA: TGTGCCAGCCCCGGTCTAGGACTAGCGGGGGGGCGAGAGGAGGGGGAGCTGTTTTTT.

This clone was seen a single time. The chain recombines TRBV5-4 with TRBJ2-3; TRBD2 matches at 12 bases. The length of the CDR3 is 15 residues. V shed 4 bases and J 4 bases; nucleotides not matched to a gene: 4. Germline CDR1 SGHNT, CDR2 YYREEE (reference sequence). DNA for the CDR3: TGTGCCAGCAGCCCTAGCGGGGGGGCCTCAGATACGCAGTATTTT. This sequence encodes CASSPSGGASDTQYF.

The chain is built from TRBV4-1 and TRBJ1-2; D not certain. CDR3 length: 16 residues. CDR1 MGHRA and CDR2 YSYEKL come from the germline V gene. V lost 3 bases and J 0 bases, leaving 14 bases between the germline ends. The DNA of the CDR3 is TGCGCCAGCAGCCACTCCCCGACTGAGGCTAACTATGGCTACACCTTC. Its translation is CASSHSPTEANYGYTF.

The chain has TRBV5-1 and TRBJ2-4; D is unresolved. V shed 0 bases and J shed 0 bases, with 10 bases lying between them. The germline V gene encodes CDR1 SGHRS and CDR2 YFSETQ. The CDR3 totals 16 residues. CDR3 sequence reads: CASSLAIGAAKNIQYF. The CDR3 nucleotides are TGCGCCAGCAGCTTGGCCATTGGAGCAGCCAAAAACATTCAGTACTTC.

The genes are TRBV2 and TRBJ1-2; 10 bases agree with TRBD1. The germline CDR1 and CDR2 sequences are SNHLY and FYNNEI. The junction had 13 bases not matched to a gene; V was cut back by 10 bases and J by 8 bases. This CDR3 contains 14 residues. CDR3 in amino acids: CATRGGTGDRGYTF. CDR3 nucleotide sequence: TGTGCCACCCGTGGCGGGACAGGGGATCGGGGCTACACCTTC.

V is TRBV4-3 and J is TRBJ1-2; 8 positions agree with TRBD1. The J segment lost 1 base and the V segment lost 0 bases, leaving 4 bases of the junction unmatched. Germline assignment: CDR1 LGHNA and CDR2 YSLEER. There are 16 residues in the CDR3. The CDR3 reads CASSQEWTGLNYGYTF. The CDR3 nucleotides read TGCGCCAGCAGCCAAGAGTGGACAGGGCTTAACTATGGCTACACCTTC.

The chain employs TRBV6-4 and TRBJ2-7, with D hard to call. Per germline, CDR1 MRHNA and CDR2 SNTAGT. V dropped 7 bases and J dropped 4 bases, with 14 bases sitting between them. The CDR3 extends over 13 amino acids. CDR3 region: CASMLCNSYEQYF. The DNA for the CDR3 is TGTGCCAGCATGTTGTGCAACAGTTACGAGCAGTACTTC.

The chain has TRBV9 and TRBJ2-7, with D perhaps matching TRBD1 (7 bases). There are 17 residues in the CDR3. The germline CDR1 and CDR2 sequences are SGDLS and YYNGEE. Between the trimmed V and J ends, which lost 4 bases and 7 bases, there was a span of 27 bases. CDR3 in amino acids: CASSPRKVGQGGWEQYV. The DNA of the CDR3 is TGTGCCAGCAGCCCACGGAAGGTCGGGCAGGGGGGTTGGGAGCAGTACGTC.

This clone came up once. This CDR3 reads CASSPVISSYNEQFF. As DNA, the CDR3 is TGCGCCAGCAGCCCGGTCATAAGCTCCTACAATGAGCAGTTCTTC. This chain uses TRBV5-1 with TRBJ2-1; D is unclear. The CDR3 is 15 amino acids. CDR1 is SGHRS and CDR2 is YFSETQ in the germline V gene. V lost 4 bases and J 0 bases, leaving 11 bases between the germline ends.

The J gene is TRBJ1-3, the V gene TRBV27; 9 nucleotides agree with TRBD1. The J segment lost 0 bases and the V segment lost 8 bases, leaving 14 bases of the junction unmatched. The CDR3 spans 18 residues. The germline V gene has CDR1 MNHEY and CDR2 SMNVEV (reference sequence). The CDR3 is CASEYRGPSMYSGNTIYF. Here the CDR3 DNA reads TGTGCCAGCGAATACAGGGGGCCTTCAATGTACTCTGGAAACACCATATATTTT.